This T cell receptor (beta chain) was recorded in a study of OX40 agonist ivuxolimab in advanced cancers. The study, taken as a whole, reports: On average, a greater number of expanded clones characterised CD8+ T cells relative to CD4+.

Method: immunoSEQ multiplex PCR; TCRdb's copy keeps in-frame clones and lacks some. The sample records fewer than 20,000 clones, 80% to 85% being singletons. The germline V gene has CDR1 SGDLS and CDR2 YYNGEE. Trimming removed 4 bases at V and 0 bases at J, with 16 bases between. This CDR3 is built from 16 residues. Concerning this clone: Its antigen is still unknown.

The receptor comes from an adult with an advanced solid tumor such as melanoma, head and neck, liver or kidney cancer. The source material was CD4+ or CD8+ T cells sorted from blood, sampled in a trial of the OX40 agonist ivuxolimab. V gene TRBV9 combines with J gene TRBJ1-1, with D maybe TRBD1 (6 bases). The CDR3 coding sequence is TGTGCCAGCAGCCCAGGAGGGGGGCAGTTGAACACTGAAGCTTTCTTT. This gives the protein CASSPGGGQLNTEAFF.